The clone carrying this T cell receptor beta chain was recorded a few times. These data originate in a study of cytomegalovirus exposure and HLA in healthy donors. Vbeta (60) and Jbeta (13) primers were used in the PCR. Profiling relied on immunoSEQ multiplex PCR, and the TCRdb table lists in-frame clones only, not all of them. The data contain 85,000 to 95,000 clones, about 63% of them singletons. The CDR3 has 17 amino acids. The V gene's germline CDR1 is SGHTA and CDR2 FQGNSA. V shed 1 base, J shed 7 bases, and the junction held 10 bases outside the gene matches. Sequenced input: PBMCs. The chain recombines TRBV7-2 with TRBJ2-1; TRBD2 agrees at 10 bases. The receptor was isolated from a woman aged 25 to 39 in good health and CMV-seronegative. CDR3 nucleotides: TGTGCCAGCAGCTTAGAGACACTAGCGGGACGGGGTAATGAGCAGTTCTTC. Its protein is CASSLETLAGRGNEQFF.